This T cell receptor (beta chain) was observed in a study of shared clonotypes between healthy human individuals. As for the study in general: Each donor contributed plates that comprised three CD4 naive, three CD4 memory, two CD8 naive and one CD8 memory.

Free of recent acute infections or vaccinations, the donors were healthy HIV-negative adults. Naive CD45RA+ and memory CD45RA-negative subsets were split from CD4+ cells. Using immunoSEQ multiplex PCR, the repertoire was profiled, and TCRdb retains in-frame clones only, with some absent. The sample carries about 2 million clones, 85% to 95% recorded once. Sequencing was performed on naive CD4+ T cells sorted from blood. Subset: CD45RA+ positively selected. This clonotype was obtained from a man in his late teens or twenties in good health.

CDR3 sequence reads: CASSSRLLNTEAFF. CDR3 bases: TGTGCCAGCAGCTCCCGACTGTTGAACACTGAAGCTTTCTTT. The chain joins TRBV11-2 to TRBJ1-1; D is uncertain. V lost 4 bases to trimming and J lost 0 bases, with 9 bases between them. The CDR3 has 14 amino acids. Germline V gene lookup returns CDR1 SGHAT and CDR2 FQNNGV.